Listed here are 32 T cell receptor beta chains from one sample, sequenced in a study of T cells after posttransplantation cyclophosphamide (dated by TCRdb to 2015 to 2016). Library method: the immunoSEQ multiplex PCR assay. The table comes from immuneACCESS by way of TCRdb, which keeps in-frame sequences with V and J called. Part of the clones is missing from these tables; in studies checked, under half for an unresolved V gene and the rest for unknown reasons. The sample records roughly 16,000 clones, about 85% of which are singletons. Of the sample, less than 30% falls within the top ten clones. The control group consisted of 11 patients who received myeloablative marrow transplants with methotrexate plus a calcineurin inhibitor and who were sampled 1 year after transplant. The starting material was PBMCs, obtained after allogeneic stem cell transplant with calcineurin inhibitor and methotrexate. The receptors originated from a female patient between 18 and 30 years old who received an allogeneic stem cell transplant from an unrelated donor, was CMV-positive, and had acute and chronic GVHD. Some T cells present after a transplant may be cells of the graft donor.

The V call is TRBV29-1, the J call TRBJ2-5; TRBD2 matches 8 bases. J was trimmed by 3 bases and V by 6 bases; bases with no gene match: 12. The CDR3 contains 15 residues. Germline CDR1 and CDR2: SQVTM and ANQGSEA. The CDR3 here is CSVPPGLGREETQYF. The CDR3 region has the DNA TGCAGCGTCCCTCCGGGACTAGGCCGGGAAGAGACCCAGTACTTC.

The chain carries TRBV23-1 and TRBJ2-5, with D uncertain. Near its end, the DNA agrees better with TRBJ2-7, so the J call may be wrong. TRBV23-1 is an ORF, and what it does is uncertain. This CDR3 is 17 amino acids long. This CDR3 reads CASSQSMRQCLSYEQYF. The CDR3 DNA sequence: TGCGCCAGCAGTCAATCAATGCGGCAGTGCCTCTCCTACGAGCAGTACTTC.

J is TRBJ2-3 and V is TRBV11-2, with 9 bases fitting TRBD2. The germline gives CDR1 SGHAT, CDR2 FQNNGV. The ends lost 1 base at V and 1 base at J; junction bases unmatched: 0. This CDR3 is built from 15 residues. The CDR3 loop reads CASSLGTSGTDTQYF. The CDR3 bases are TGTGCCAGCAGCTTAGGGACTAGCGGCACAGATACGCAGTATTTT.

This clone appeared a few times. The gene calls are TRBV6-6 and TRBJ2-7, with 7 bases aligning to TRBD1. CDR3 size: 12 residues. Germline V gene lookup returns CDR1 MNHNY and CDR2 SVGAGI (reference sequence). After removal of 6 bases from V and 6 bases from J, the junction contained 5 bases not matched to a gene. CDR3: CASSPDRAEQYF. The CDR3 nucleotides are TGTGCCAGCAGCCCTGACAGGGCCGAGCAGTACTTC.

This chain uses TRBV7-9 with TRBJ1-1; D is perhaps TRBD1 (6 bases). The CDR3 runs to 14 residues. Trimming left V 4 bases short and J 0 bases short, with 9 bases between. In germline, CDR1 is SEHNR, CDR2 FQNEAQ (reference sequence). DNA of the CDR3: TGTGCCAGCAGCTCCAGGGACATGAACACTGAAGCTTTCTTT. It encodes CASSSRDMNTEAFF. The full variable domain, completed using reference TRBV7-9 and TRBJ1-1, is DTGVSQNPRHKITKRGQNVTFRCDPISEHNRLYWYRQTLGQGPEFLTYFQNEAQLEKSRLLSDRFSAERPKGSFSTLEIQRTEQGDSAMYLCASSSRDMNTEAFFGQGTRLTVV.

A few counts support this clone. The chain has TRBV7-9 and TRBJ1-3; D is unclear. The CDR3 length is 18 residues. V was pared by 3 bases and J by 4 bases, with 22 bases between. CDR1 is SEHNR and CDR2 is FQNEAQ in the germline V gene (reference sequence). This chain's CDR3 is CASSFLRASEAQGNTIYF. The CDR3 DNA is TGTGCCAGCAGCTTCCTACGTGCTTCAGAGGCTCAGGGAAACACCATATATTTT.

The CDR3 nucleotides read TGTGCCACCTCTTACGGGAGCACCGGGGAGCTGTTTTTT. Translation: CATSYGSTGELFF. V and J are TRBV6-6 and TRBJ2-2; maybe TRBD2 (6 bases). This CDR3 contains 13 residues. Germline lookup yields CDR1 MNHNY and CDR2 SVGAGI (reference sequence). Trimming took off 10 bases at V and 4 bases at J, with 13 bases between the two ends.

The chain is built from TRBV28 and TRBJ2-5; D unclear. V was clipped by 2 bases and J by 2 bases, with 9 bases between them. The CDR3 consists of 14 residues. Germline lookup yields CDR1 MDHEN and CDR2 SYDVKM. The CDR3 spells CASSLAARQETQYF. The CDR3 DNA reads TGTGCCAGCAGTTTAGCGGCACGACAAGAGACCCAGTACTTC. The whole variable domain, remainder taken from reference TRBV28 and TRBJ2-5, is DVKVTQSSRYLVKRTGEKVFLECVQDMDHENMFWYRQDPGLGLRLIYFSYDVKMKEKGDIPEGYSVSREKKERFSLILESASTNQTSMYLCASSLAARQETQYFGPGTRLLVL.

This clone was seen just once. For the CDR3, the DNA is TGCGCCAGCAGCCTGGATGGGACTAGCGGGAGCCAAGAGACCCAGTACTTC. It is translated as CASSLDGTSGSQETQYF. J is TRBJ2-5 and V is TRBV5-1; 14 bases line up with TRBD2. The CDR3 has 17 residues. CDR1 and CDR2 (germline): SGHRS, YFSETQ. Germline trimming cut 4 bases from V and 1 base from J; bases unmatched to any gene: 6.

This chain links TRBV12-5 with TRBJ1-5; D remains ambiguous. The CDR3 contains 16 residues. V lost 1 base and J lost 4, with 14 bases in between. The germline CDR1 and CDR2 sequences are LGHNT and FRNRAP. CDR3 sequence reads: CASGLDRQDRNQPQHF. In nucleotides, the CDR3 is TGTGCTAGTGGTTTGGACCGACAAGATCGAAATCAGCCCCAGCATTTT. Complete variable domain (other parts from reference TRBV12-5 and TRBJ1-5): DARVTQTPRHKVTEMGQEVTMRCQPILGHNTVFWYRQTMMQGLELLAYFRNRAPLDDSGMPKDRFSAEMPDATLATLKIQPSEPRDSAVYFCASGLDRQDRNQPQHFGDGTRLSIL.

This sequence joins TRBV5-4 and TRBJ2-2, with 8 bases fitting TRBD2. Trimming removed 2 bases from V and 6 bases from J; junction bases left unmatched: 6. Germline V CDR1 and CDR2: SGHNT, YYREEE (reference sequence). The CDR3 spans 15 residues. As DNA, the CDR3 is TGTGCCAGCAGCTTACCCAGCGGGAGCCCCGGGGAGCTGTTTTTT. Amino acid sequence: CASSLPSGSPGELFF.

A few counts support this clone. This chain uses TRBV19 with TRBJ1-1; tentative D call: TRBD1 (6 bases). The V end lost 1 base, the J end lost 4 bases, and 16 bases lay between the germline ends. Germline CDR1 LNHDA, CDR2 SQIVND (reference sequence). The CDR3 loop spans 16 amino acids. The CDR3, as DNA: TGTGCCAGTAGTATAGTAGGGGGGCGCGGGAGCACTGAAGCTTTCTTT. It specifies CASSIVGGRGSTEAFF.

The chain links TRBV7-9 to TRBJ2-1; 10 bases line up with TRBD2. From germline, CDR1 is SEHNR and CDR2 FQNEAQ (reference sequence). CDR3 length equals 15 residues. With 2 bases clipped from V and 5 bases from J, the junction kept 3 bases outside the gene matches. In DNA, the CDR3 is TGTGCCAGCAGCTTACTAGCGGGAGACCACAATGAGCAGTTCTTC. Protein sequence: CASSLLAGDHNEQFF.

The chain carries TRBV7-9 and TRBJ2-7; 10 bases map to TRBD1. CDR3 length: 14 amino acids. CDR1 and CDR2 from the germline V gene are SEHNR and FQNEAQ (reference sequence). The V gene end was trimmed by 5 bases and the J gene end by 2 bases; junction bases not matched to a gene: 3. This chain's CDR3 is CASSRGQGAYEQYF. The CDR3 nucleotides read TGTGCCAGCAGCCGCGGACAGGGGGCCTACGAGCAGTACTTC.

The rearrangement links TRBV6-5 to TRBJ2-6, with 7 bases identical to TRBD2. This CDR3 is built from 15 residues. J was trimmed by 2 bases and V by 2 bases; bases with no gene match: 0. The germline V gene encodes CDR1 MNHEY and CDR2 SVGAGI. The CDR3 DNA reads as TGTGCCAGCAGTTACCGGGGGGCTGGGGCCAACGTCCTGACTTTC. Protein product: CASSYRGAGANVLTF.

In its sample, this clone was seen once. The rearrangement joins TRBV2 to TRBJ1-5, with no clear D. V was shortened by 3 bases and J by 8 bases, with 11 bases between the two germline ends. Germline CDR1 SNHLY, CDR2 FYNNEI. The CDR3 consists of 13 residues. CDR3 bases: TGTGCCAGCAGTGAGCGGACTGGGGAGCCCCAGCATTTT. Protein sequence: CASSERTGEPQHF.

This clone was recorded once. The chain is built from TRBV19 and TRBJ2-7; 8 nucleotides match TRBD1. The germline CDR1 and CDR2 sequences are LNHDA and SQIVND (reference sequence). The V gene end was trimmed by 5 bases and the J gene end by 1 base; junction bases not matched to a gene: 7. This CDR3 spans 15 amino acids. The chain's CDR3 is CASSPRTGKSYEQYF. As DNA, the CDR3 is TGTGCCAGTAGTCCTAGGACAGGGAAGTCCTACGAGCAGTACTTC.

The V and J genes are TRBV10-1 and TRBJ2-5, with TRBD2 identical over 12 bases. Germline V gene sequence: CDR1 WNHNN, CDR2 SYGVQD (reference sequence). This CDR3 comprises 16 residues. V was pared by 6 bases and J by 5 bases, with 10 bases of the junction left unmatched. CDR3 sequence: CASRRGLAGTRETQYF. CDR3 nucleotide sequence: TGCGCCAGCAGGAGAGGACTAGCGGGAACGAGGGAGACCCAGTACTTC.

The chain links TRBV30 to TRBJ1-5; D is unclear. CDR3 length equals 16 residues. Germline CDR1 is GTSNPN and CDR2 is SVGIG (reference sequence). V was shortened by 3 bases and J by 0 bases, with 15 bases between the two germline ends. Here the CDR3 reads CAWSIPWEGSNQPQHF. The CDR3 nucleotides read TGTGCCTGGAGCATCCCCTGGGAGGGTAGCAATCAGCCCCAGCATTTT. The full variable domain, with the rest looked up from reference TRBV30 and TRBJ1-5, is SQTIHQWPATLVQPVGSPLSLECTVEGTSNPNLYWYRQAAGRGLQLLFYSVGIGQISSEVPQNLSASRPQDRQFILSSKKLLLSDSGFYLCAWSIPWEGSNQPQHFGDGTRLSIL.

The rearrangement joins TRBV7-9 to TRBJ1-6; TRBD1 matches at 7 bases. The CDR3 is made up of 14 amino acids. V lost 5 bases and J lost 6; bases outside the gene matches: 4. Germline assignment: CDR1 SEHNR and CDR2 FQNEAQ (reference sequence). The CDR3 reads CASSPGTVNSPLHF. CDR3 in DNA: TGTGCCAGCAGCCCAGGGACAGTTAATTCACCCCTCCACTTT.

This rearrangement joins TRBV18 to TRBJ2-1, with 7 bases aligning to TRBD1. J gave up 7 bases and V 1 base, and 10 bases lay outside the gene matches. CDR1 and CDR2 (germline): KGHSH, LQKENI. The CDR3 has 16 residues. This CDR3 reads CASSPLTGTVWNEQFF. The DNA of the CDR3 is TGTGCCAGCTCACCACTAACCGGGACAGTGTGGAATGAGCAGTTCTTC.

The chain couples TRBV5-1 to TRBJ1-2; the D is unclear. Trimming stripped 0 bases from V and 4 bases from J, with 7 bases between. This CDR3 region has 13 residues. Germline V CDR1 and CDR2: SGHRS, YFSETQ. CDR3 in amino acids: CASSLVRLYGYTF. Here the CDR3 DNA reads TGCGCCAGCAGCTTGGTCAGGCTCTATGGCTACACCTTC.

The gene calls are TRBV30 and TRBJ2-7; TRBD2 matches 8 bases. V was pared by 7 bases and J by 3 bases, with 8 bases of the junction left unmatched. Per germline, CDR1 GTSNPN and CDR2 SVGIG (reference sequence). The CDR3 length is 13 residues. DNA of the CDR3: TGTGCCTACTCGGGACTAGGGTACTACGAGCAGTACTTC. It specifies CAYSGLGYYEQYF.

The J gene is TRBJ1-4, the V gene TRBV2, with D unclear. CDR1 is SNHLY and CDR2 is FYNNEI in the germline V gene. V lost 6 bases and J 4 bases, leaving 15 bases between the germline ends. This CDR3 comprises 15 residues. The DNA for the CDR3 is TGTGCCAGCAGGGATTCAGCGGGTAATAATGAAAAACTGTTTTTT. The encoded protein is CASRDSAGNNEKLFF. The full variable domain, its missing parts supplied by reference TRBV2 and TRBJ1-4, is EPEVTQTPSHQVTQMGQEVILRCVPISNHLYFYWYRQILGQKVEFLVSFYNNEISEKSEIFDDQFSVERPDGSNFTLKIRSTKLEDSAMYFCASRDSAGNNEKLFFGSGTQLSVL.

This clone was seen only once. The gene calls are TRBV6-1 and TRBJ1-6; D possibly corresponds to TRBD1 (5 bases). Trimming took 7 bases from V and 9 from J, leaving 10 bases between them. The CDR3 contains 12 residues. Germline V gene data show CDR1 as MNHNS and CDR2 as SASEGT. The CDR3 coding sequence is TGTGCCAGCACCCAGGGAAGTTCACCCCTCCACTTT. This codes for CASTQGSSPLHF.

V is TRBV4-2 and J is TRBJ2-1; 10 bases agree with TRBD2. The germline gives CDR1 LGHNA, CDR2 YNFKEQ. After removal of 4 bases from V and 7 bases from J, the junction contained 7 bases not matched to a gene. This CDR3 contains 15 residues. In DNA, the CDR3 is TGTGCCAGCAGCCTTACTAGCGGGATGACTAATGAGCAGTTCTTC. Protein product: CASSLTSGMTNEQFF.

The V gene is TRBV28, the J gene TRBJ2-5; TRBD2 might be the D (7 bases). Trimming cost V 7 bases and J 5 bases, with 14 bases left between them. This CDR3 contains 13 residues. Germline V gene data show CDR1 as MDHEN and CDR2 as SYDVKM. This CDR3 is CASNEGGGETQYF. DNA for the CDR3: TGTGCCAGCAACGAGGGGGGAGGGGAGACCCAGTACTTC.

For this clone: Distinct nucleotide sequences in the sample also encode this CDR3. The chain combines TRBV11-2 with TRBJ2-7; perhaps TRBD2 as D (6 bases). Trimming removed 1 base at V and 1 base at J, with 11 bases between. Germline values: CDR1 SGHAT, CDR2 FQNNGV. CDR3 length: 15 residues. The CDR3 protein is CASSLGAGTSYEQYF. The CDR3 coding sequence is TGTGCCAGCAGCTTAGGGGCGGGAACGTCCTACGAGCAGTACTTC.

This chain joins TRBV5-6 and TRBJ2-7; the match to TRBD1 covers 8 bases. The CDR3 length is 15 residues. The germline V gene has CDR1 SGHDT and CDR2 YYEEEE. V shed 1 base, J shed 2 bases, and the junction held 5 bases outside the gene matches. This chain's CDR3 is CASSLWTGRPYEQYF. In DNA, the CDR3 is TGTGCCAGCAGCTTGTGGACAGGGAGGCCCTACGAGCAGTACTTC.

The CDR3, as DNA: TGTGCCAGCAGTGAAGTAGCGCTCTCCTACAATGAGCAGTTCTTC. It translates to CASSEVALSYNEQFF. J is TRBJ2-1 and V is TRBV27; D perhaps matches TRBD2 (5 bases). Trimming pared 5 bases from V and 0 bases from J, leaving 11 bases between. The CDR3 sequence is 15 residues long. The germline gives CDR1 MNHEY, CDR2 SMNVEV (reference sequence).

This clone was counted once. V usage is TRBV6-5 and J usage is TRBJ1-2, with D possibly being TRBD1 (5 bases). Germline CDR1 MNHEY, CDR2 SVGAGI. The CDR3 consists of 14 residues. Trimming left V 6 bases short and J 1 base short, with 12 bases between. In DNA form, the CDR3 reads TGTGCCAGCAGCCTCAGCAGGGTTAACTATGGCTACACCTTC. It specifies CASSLSRVNYGYTF.

This sequence joins TRBV5-1 and TRBJ2-1, with 14 bases matching TRBD2. This CDR3 has 16 residues. Germline trimming cut 1 base from V and 6 bases from J; bases unmatched to any gene: 3. Germline V gene data show CDR1 as SGHRS and CDR2 as YFSETQ. The CDR3 is CASSLTGTSGSNEQFF. CDR3 coding DNA: TGCGCCAGCAGCTTGACTGGGACTAGCGGGAGCAATGAGCAGTTCTTC.